This record concerns one T cell receptor beta chain sequence. What it binds is unknown. These data belong to a study of cytomegalovirus exposure and HLA in healthy donors. Background on the study: Among the 350 to 500 donors who were genotyped, approximately 83% fell in the genetic ancestry cluster that is associated with self-reported Caucasian donors. Regarding the study as a whole: Clonal expansion, a later analysis showed, was greater in HLA-associated TCR beta chains than in equally common others. Earlier analysis yielded a pattern in which most TCR beta V segments were productive about 90% or about 30% of the time.

60 Vbeta and 13 Jbeta primers were used in PCR. Using immunoSEQ multiplex PCR, the repertoire was profiled, and TCRdb retains in-frame clones only, with some absent. The sample lists 150,000 to 200,000 clones; around 80% were seen once. CDR3 size: 11 residues. V shed 6 bases and J shed 12 bases, with 14 bases lying between them. Germline assignment: CDR1 SGHDN and CDR2 FVKESK. Sequencing used PBMCs. The receptor comes from a woman in her thirties or forties in good health and CMV-seronegative. This chain links TRBV14 with TRBJ1-1, with D tentatively TRBD1 (5 bases). CDR3 DNA: TGTGCCAGCAGAAATCGGGGGTTCCCTTTCTTT. The encoded protein is CASRNRGFPFF.